The rows below give T cell receptor beta chains drawn from one sample of a study of radiotherapy plus CTLA-4 blockade in lung cancer. The method was immunoSEQ multiplex PCR; TCRdb's version includes in-frame clones alone and lacks a portion of them. The table lists 90,000 to 130,000 clones, 81% of them singletons. This specimen consisted of peripheral blood, obtained from a patient treated with radiotherapy plus ipilimumab. These TCRs come from a human donor with non-small cell lung cancer that progressed on radiotherapy plus ipilimumab. Some clones in this sample may be carry-over from other donors' samples. Each CDR3 is given with its conserved first and last residue. D genes are given only for firm matches. Not all rows give a size; the values are once, few, many and, for expanded clones, a class.

d_call clone_size j_call v_call cdr3_nt cdr3_aa
- medium-sized TRBJ1-5 TRBV6-4 TGTGCCAGCAGTGAAGGGGATAGCAATCAGCCCCAGCATTTT CASSEGDSNQPQHF
TRBD2 - TRBJ2-3 TRBV28 TGTGCCAGCAGCCGGGGGTTAGTAGCGGGGAGCACAGATACGCAGTATTTT CASSRGLVAGSTDTQYF
TRBD1 - TRBJ1-2 TRBV6-1 TGTGCCAGCAGATCACAGGGGGTTCATGGCTACACCTTC CASRSQGVHGYTF
- - TRBJ2-7 TRBV11-3 TGTGCCAGCAGCGAATTCCACGAGCAGTACTTC CASSEFHEQYF
- - TRBJ1-2 TRBV4-2 TGTGCCAGCAGCCTTTCGGACAGCCAAAGGGGCTATGGCTACACCTTC CASSLSDSQRGYGYTF
- - TRBJ2-1 TRBV5-1 TGCGCCAGCAGCTTGGGGAGGGGGTTTAACAATGAGCAGTTCTTC CASSLGRGFNNEQFF
- - TRBJ1-5 TRBV5-1 TGCGCCAGCAGCTGGGCAGGGGTTAATCAGCCCCAGCATTTT CASSWAGVNQPQHF
- once TRBJ2-1 TRBV6-5 TGTGCCAGCAGTTACCTTGGTCCACTAGAGCAGTTCTTC CASSYLGPLEQFF
- - TRBJ1-6 TRBV2 TGTGCCAGCAGTTTACAGGGACCACCGGGGGGTTCACCCCTCCACTTT CASSLQGPPGGSPLHF
- - TRBJ2-3 TRBV5-4 TGTGCCAGCAGCGCAGGTTGGAAATCTAGCACAGATACGCAGTATTTT CASSAGWKSSTDTQYF
- - TRBJ2-2 TRBV27 TGTGCCAGCAGTACGCAGGGTTCCGGGGAGCTGTTTTTT CASSTQGSGELFF
- - TRBJ2-2 TRBV6-4 TGTGCCAGCAGTGACCGGCCCACAGGGTCCGACACCGGGGAGCTGTTTTTT CASSDRPTGSDTGELFF
- - TRBJ1-2 TRBV25-1 TGTGCCAGCAGATTAGGGCAGAACTATGGCTACACCTTC CASRLGQNYGYTF
- - TRBJ1-1 TRBV2 TGTGCCAGCAGTGATGGGTACTACGGGCCTGAAGCTTTCTTT CASSDGYYGPEAFF
- - TRBJ1-2 TRBV6-5 TGTGCCAGCAGTTACCAAACGGGATCTCTCGCCTACACCTTC CASSYQTGSLAYTF
- - TRBJ1-5 TRBV30 TGTGCCTGGAGTGCGGGGAATCAGCCCCAGCATTTT CAWSAGNQPQHF
- few TRBJ1-1 TRBV28 TGTGCCAGCATTGGAATTGAAGCTTTCTTT CASIGIEAFF
- - TRBJ1-1 TRBV4-3 TGCGCCAGCAGAGAGACAGGCTTCGACACTGAAGCTTTCTTT CASRETGFDTEAFF
- - TRBJ1-5 TRBV7-6 TGTGCCAGCAGCTTAGAAAGGGGACTTCCCAATCAGCCCCAGCATTTT CASSLERGLPNQPQHF
- - TRBJ2-7 TRBV18 TGTGCCAGCTCACCACTTATCGGCGAGCAGTACTTC CASSPLIGEQYF
- - TRBJ2-5 TRBV19 TGTGCCAGTAGTATAGGGCCGGAGTACCAAGAGACCCAGTACTTC CASSIGPEYQETQYF
- - TRBJ2-7 TRBV6-5 TGTGCCAGCAGGACACCCGGGACCAAATCCTACGAGCAGTACTTC CASRTPGTKSYEQYF
TRBD2 - TRBJ2-2 TRBV7-2 TGTGCCAGCAGCTTAGGACTAGCCACCGGGGAGCTGTTTTTT CASSLGLATGELFF
TRBD1 few TRBJ2-5 TRBV10-3 TGTGCCATCAATCCGGACAGGGTCTCCCAAGAGACCCAGTACTTC CAINPDRVSQETQYF
- - TRBJ2-7 TRBV4-1 TGCGCCAGCAGCCCAGCACAGGCGCGGCCGATTTACGAGCAGTATTTC CASSPAQARPIYEQYF
TRBD2 - TRBJ2-2 TRBV11-3 TGTGCCAGCAGCTTGGGGACTAGCGTGATCGGGGAGCTGTTTTTT CASSLGTSVIGELFF
- - TRBJ1-1 TRBV7-9 TGTGCCAGCAGCTCAGGACGGACTGAAGCTTTCTTT CASSSGRTEAFF
- - TRBJ2-7 TRBV19 TGTGCCAGTAGTATGGGACCACGTGTGGCCTACGAGCAGTACTTC CASSMGPRVAYEQYF
TRBD1 few TRBJ1-5 TRBV11-2 TGTGCCAGCAGCTCCCGCTTGGAGGACAGGTGGTCAAGCAATCAGCCCCAGCATTTT CASSSRLEDRWSSNQPQHF
- - TRBJ2-1 TRBV5-4 TGTGCCAGCAGCCCCAGGCGACAGAGTAAGATCTTC CASSPRRQSKIF
- - TRBJ2-7 TRBV14 TGTGCCAGCAGCCAACTACCCTACGAGCAGTACTTC CASSQLPYEQYF
- - TRBJ2-1 TRBV10-3 TGTGCCATCAGTGATGGGGATAGATCGAGTGAGCAGTTCTTC CAISDGDRSSEQFF
- - TRBJ1-2 TRBV5-1 TGCGCCAGCAGCTTGGCCGGGGAGACGGGCTACACCTTC CASSLAGETGYTF
TRBD1 - TRBJ1-3 TRBV7-2 TGTGCCAGCAGAGCTGACAGGGACTCTGGAAACACCATATATTTT CASRADRDSGNTIYF
TRBD2 - TRBJ2-1 TRBV5-1 TGCGCCAGCAGCCCCAATGGACTAGCGGGGAATGAGCAGTTCTTC CASSPNGLAGNEQFF
TRBD1 - TRBJ2-2 TRBV5-5 TGTGCCAGCAGCTCCAACGACAGGGGGCTGGAAACCGGGGAGCTGTTTTTT CASSSNDRGLETGELFF
- - TRBJ1-5 TRBV19 TGTGCCAGTAAGGGGGTGGGCGGGAATCAGCCCCAGCATTTT CASKGVGGNQPQHF
TRBD1 - TRBJ1-5 TRBV19 TGTGCCAGTAGTATAGATGGTACCCGGGACAGGGGCAATCAGCCCCAGCATTTT CASSIDGTRDRGNQPQHF
- - TRBJ1-5 TRBV19 TGTGCCAGTAGTATGAGGTTGACGGTAAATCAGCCCCAGCATTTT CASSMRLTVNQPQHF
- - TRBJ2-2 TRBV7-6 TGTGCCAGCAGTCGGACATTTAACACCGGGGAGCTGTTTTTT CASSRTFNTGELFF
- - TRBJ1-5 TRBV18 TGTGCCAGCTCACCACCCGGGGGCAGGGGTCAGCCCCAGCATTTT CASSPPGGRGQPQHF
TRBD1 - TRBJ1-2 TRBV11-2 TGTGCCAGCAGCCCAACCCGGGACAGGGGCTATGGCTACACCTTC CASSPTRDRGYGYTF
- - TRBJ2-7 TRBV29-1 TGCAGCGTTGTAAGGGGTTACGACGAGCAGTACTTC CSVVRGYDEQYF
- - TRBJ2-5 TRBV5-4 TGTGCCAGCAGCCGGCTCGTTACGACGAGAGGACAAGAGACCCAGTACTTC CASSRLVTTRGQETQYF
TRBD1 - TRBJ1-1 TRBV11-2 TGTGCCAGCAGCATCCGGGACAGCTTAAACACTGAAGCTTTCTTT CASSIRDSLNTEAFF
- - TRBJ1-3 TRBV6-6 TGTGCCAGCAGTGCAGGACACTCGCTGGGAAACACCATATATTTT CASSAGHSLGNTIYF
- - TRBJ1-1 TRBV29-1 TGCAGCGTTGAAGAAAGGGGGGGAGCTTTCTTT CSVEERGGAFF
- - TRBJ1-2 TRBV18 TGTGCCAGCTCACCCTCGGGGGCGCGTGGCTACACCTTC CASSPSGARGYTF
- - TRBJ1-2 TRBV21-1 TGTGCCAGCAGTAAGCCCGGACAGGGCTATGGCTACACCTTC CASSKPGQGYGYTF
- - TRBJ1-5 TRBV7-8 TGTGCCAGCAGCTTAGATCACGGGGGAAGCAATCAGCCCCAGCATTTT CASSLDHGGSNQPQHF
TRBD1 once TRBJ2-7 TRBV7-8 TGTGCCAGCAGCACCTGGGACAGCAACTCCTACGAGCAGTACTTC CASSTWDSNSYEQYF
- - TRBJ2-5 TRBV5-1 TGCGCCAGCAGCTTGGCTGGACAGCAAGAGACCCAGTACTTC CASSLAGQQETQYF
- - TRBJ1-4 TRBV9 TGTGCCAGCAGCGTAGAACAGGACAGTGGAAAACTGTTTTTT CASSVEQDSGKLFF
TRBD2 once TRBJ2-2 TRBV5-1 TGCGCCAGCAGCTTGGAAGGGACTAGCTACGGGGAGCTGTTTTTT CASSLEGTSYGELFF
- - TRBJ1-2 TRBV6-1 TGTGCCAGCAGTGTACGGCTATCCTATGGCTACACCTTC CASSVRLSYGYTF
- once TRBJ2-5 TRBV9 TGTGCCAGCAGCATAGATCCAATGCAAGAGACCCAGTACTTC CASSIDPMQETQYF
- few TRBJ2-3 TRBV30 TGTGCCTGGAGTTTCGTACGGGATACGCAGTATTTT CAWSFVRDTQYF
- - TRBJ2-3 TRBV9 TGTGCCTCGTCCACAGATACGCAGTATTTT CASSTDTQYF
- - TRBJ2-3 TRBV29-1 TGCAGCGTTGACGCCGGCACAGATACGCAGTATTTT CSVDAGTDTQYF
TRBD2 - TRBJ2-3 TRBV4-2 TGTGCCAGCAGCCTCGGGACTAGCGACACAGATACGCAGTATTTT CASSLGTSDTDTQYF